This T cell receptor beta chain appears in the sequencing data of a study of T cell repertoires in cytomegalovirus infection. Study context: Public TCR beta signatures indicated both CMV infection and matching HLA type.

The study, taken as a whole, reports: It was HLA-C-restricted CMV-specific TCR beta clonotypes that dominated the response ex vivo.

The sample holds many counts of this clonotype. Its antigen is unidentified. Using its own MiXCR run on the reads, TCRdb lists one record per CDR3 protein. The table has approximately 630,000 distinct CDR3 sequences, around 24% seen once. V lost 1 base to trimming and J lost 5 bases, with 17 bases between them. The CDR3 covers 16 residues. Germline V gene lookup returns CDR1 SGHTA and CDR2 FQGTGA. Sequenced input: CD8+ T cells from PBMCs. The chain employs TRBV7-3 and TRBJ2-5; no definite D call. The receptor was derived from a human donor in good health (CMV status not recorded). Some clones in this sample may be carry-over from other donors' samples. Here the CDR3 DNA reads TGTGCCAGCAGCTTAAGTGGCTCAGCCCCAATGGAGACCCAGTACTTC. Its protein product is CASSLSGSAPMETQYF.